This is a list of T cell receptor beta chains from one sample in a study of T cells in Graves' hyperthyroidism and ophthalmopathy. MiXCR, run by TCRdb on the multiplex PCR reads, gives a single entry per CDR3 protein. Here the sample spans 370,000 or so distinct CDR3 sequences, roughly 13% being singletons. The specimen was blood. The receptors were gathered from a man aged 25-40 years with Graves' hyperthyroidism that later progressed to Graves' ophthalmopathy. Each CDR3 is given with its conserved first and last residue. Fields, in order: D gene, J gene, clone size, V gene, CDR3 DNA, CDR3 protein. D genes are given only for firm matches. Expanded clones get a size class; other rows say once, few or many, or leave the size out.

D gene: NA; J gene: TRBJ1-1; clone size: many; V gene: TRBV28; CDR3 DNA: TGTGCCAGCAGTTCTTTACTCAGGGGCCCTGAAGCTTTCTTT; CDR3 protein: CASSSLLRGPEAFF
D gene: TRBD2; J gene: TRBJ2-1; clone size: NA; V gene: TRBV9; CDR3 DNA: TGTGCCAGCAGCGTTGGGACTAGCGGGGGCCCCTACAATGAGCAGTTCTTC; CDR3 protein: CASSVGTSGGPYNEQFF
D gene: TRBD1; J gene: TRBJ1-6; clone size: NA; V gene: TRBV10-3; CDR3 DNA: TGTGCCATCAGTGAGTCTGCAGGGGGGAATTCACCCCTCCACTTT; CDR3 protein: CAISESAGGNSPLHF
D gene: NA; J gene: TRBJ2-7; clone size: many; V gene: TRBV11-3; CDR3 DNA: TGTGCCAGCAGCTTAGAAACACCCTCCTACGAGCAGTACTTC; CDR3 protein: CASSLETPSYEQYF
D gene: NA; J gene: TRBJ2-1; clone size: NA; V gene: TRBV29-1; CDR3 DNA: TGCAGTTCCCGTTTGGTCAATGAGCAGTTCTTC; CDR3 protein: CSSRLVNEQFF
D gene: TRBD1; J gene: TRBJ1-6; clone size: NA; V gene: TRBV6-9; CDR3 DNA: TGTGCCAGCAGTTACCCGACAGGGCCCTTCTCCTATAATTCACCCCTCCACTTT; CDR3 protein: CASSYPTGPFSYNSPLHF
D gene: NA; J gene: TRBJ1-5; clone size: many; V gene: TRBV18; CDR3 DNA: TGTGCCAGCTCACCCTCGGGTACCAGCAATCAGCCCCAGCATTTT; CDR3 protein: CASSPSGTSNQPQHF
D gene: NA; J gene: TRBJ1-3; clone size: NA; V gene: TRBV6-1; CDR3 DNA: TGTGTCAGCAGCGAGGGAAACACCATACATTTT; CDR3 protein: CVSSEGNTIHF
D gene: NA; J gene: TRBJ1-2; clone size: many; V gene: TRBV30; CDR3 DNA: TGTGCCTGGAGTGTCCCCCACAGGGTGCAGCGTGGCTACACCTTC; CDR3 protein: CAWSVPHRVQRGYTF
D gene: TRBD1; J gene: TRBJ2-3; clone size: NA; V gene: TRBV4-1; CDR3 DNA: TGCGCCAGCAGCCGTCGTCTAGGGACAGGAGGAACAGATACGCAGTATTTT; CDR3 protein: CASSRRLGTGGTDTQYF
D gene: TRBD2; J gene: TRBJ2-3; clone size: many; V gene: TRBV28; CDR3 DNA: TGTGCCAGCAGTCCTCTAGCGGGGTTCACAGATACGCAGTATTTT; CDR3 protein: CASSPLAGFTDTQYF
D gene: NA; J gene: TRBJ1-1; clone size: once; V gene: TRBV5-1; CDR3 DNA: TGCGCCAGCAGCTCCCTCGGGACGGCGAACACTGAAGCTTTCTTT; CDR3 protein: CASSSLGTANTEAFF
D gene: NA; J gene: TRBJ2-7; clone size: NA; V gene: TRBV4-1; CDR3 DNA: TGCGCCAGCAGCCACCAGGACAGTTCCTACGAGCAGTACTTC; CDR3 protein: CASSHQDSSYEQYF
D gene: NA; J gene: TRBJ1-5; clone size: NA; V gene: TRBV29-1; CDR3 DNA: TGCAGCGTTGGTTGGGGTACGGGCAATCAGCCCCAGCATTTT; CDR3 protein: CSVGWGTGNQPQHF
D gene: TRBD1; J gene: TRBJ2-4; clone size: many; V gene: TRBV2; CDR3 DNA: TGTGCCAGCAGGGCCGGGACAGCCATTGAAAACATTCAGTACTTC; CDR3 protein: CASRAGTAIENIQYF
D gene: NA; J gene: TRBJ1-2; clone size: NA; V gene: TRBV18; CDR3 DNA: TGTGCCAGCTCACCCTCAGGGGATGGCTACACCTTC; CDR3 protein: CASSPSGDGYTF
D gene: NA; J gene: TRBJ1-2; clone size: NA; V gene: TRBV7-9; CDR3 DNA: TGTGCCAGCAGCTTAGTTATAGGGAGGGCTGATGGCTACACCTTC; CDR3 protein: CASSLVIGRADGYTF
D gene: NA; J gene: TRBJ1-1; clone size: many; V gene: TRBV7-2; CDR3 DNA: TGTGCCAGCAGCTTAGCGATGGGGCTGAACACTGAAGCTTTCTTT; CDR3 protein: CASSLAMGLNTEAFF
D gene: TRBD1; J gene: TRBJ1-1; clone size: many; V gene: TRBV9; CDR3 DNA: TGTGCCAGCAGCCCGGGGACAGCCATGAACACTGAAGCTTTCTTT; CDR3 protein: CASSPGTAMNTEAFF
D gene: NA; J gene: TRBJ1-2; clone size: NA; V gene: TRBV5-5; CDR3 DNA: TGTGCCAGCAGCGGTGGGTTATTTGGCTATGGCTACACCTTC; CDR3 protein: CASSGGLFGYGYTF
D gene: TRBD1; J gene: TRBJ2-5; clone size: NA; V gene: TRBV19; CDR3 DNA: TGTGCCAGTAGTCTCCGGGACAGCCCTGGGACCCAGTACTTC; CDR3 protein: CASSLRDSPGTQYF
D gene: NA; J gene: TRBJ2-5; clone size: many; V gene: TRBV9; CDR3 DNA: TGTGCCAGCAGCAGTAGACCCGAGACCCAGTACTTC; CDR3 protein: CASSSRPETQYF
D gene: TRBD1; J gene: TRBJ1-5; clone size: many; V gene: TRBV20-1; CDR3 DNA: TGCAGTGCAACCGGGACAGGGGCCGGTCAGCCCCAGCATTTT; CDR3 protein: CSATGTGAGQPQHF
D gene: NA; J gene: TRBJ1-1; clone size: NA; V gene: TRBV6-5; CDR3 DNA: TGTGCCAGCAGTTACTCATCCTTGAACACTGAAGCTTTCTTT; CDR3 protein: CASSYSSLNTEAFF
D gene: TRBD2; J gene: TRBJ2-5; clone size: few; V gene: TRBV3-1; CDR3 DNA: TGTGCCAGCAGCCAAGGGCTAGCGGGGGCCGCACAAGAGACCCAGTACTTC; CDR3 protein: CASSQGLAGAAQETQYF
D gene: TRBD2; J gene: TRBJ2-3; clone size: many; V gene: TRBV2; CDR3 DNA: TGTGCCAGCAGTGAGGGGACTAGCGGCACAGATACGCAGTATTTT; CDR3 protein: CASSEGTSGTDTQYF
D gene: NA; J gene: TRBJ2-7; clone size: few; V gene: TRBV2; CDR3 DNA: TGTGCCAGCAGTAAGACCGGAGAGGAAAACGAGCAGTACTTC; CDR3 protein: CASSKTGEENEQYF
D gene: NA; J gene: TRBJ1-2; clone size: few; V gene: TRBV27; CDR3 DNA: TGTGCCAGCAGCCGGGCAGGGGTTGACTATGGCTACACCTTC; CDR3 protein: CASSRAGVDYGYTF
D gene: TRBD1; J gene: TRBJ1-1; clone size: many; V gene: TRBV12-3/TRBV12-4; CDR3 DNA: TGTGCCAGCAGAGCAGGGGGCTTGAACACTGAAGCTTTCTTT; CDR3 protein: CASRAGGLNTEAFF
D gene: NA; J gene: TRBJ1-6; clone size: few; V gene: TRBV27; CDR3 DNA: TGTGCCAGCAGCGTGACCTCTGGGGAGTACTATAATTCACCCCTCCACTTT; CDR3 protein: CASSVTSGEYYNSPLHF
D gene: TRBD1; J gene: TRBJ2-7; clone size: few; V gene: TRBV7-8; CDR3 DNA: TGTGCCAGCAGCTCTGCATTAACGGACAGGGATTTTTTCTACGAGCAGTACTTC; CDR3 protein: CASSSALTDRDFFYEQYF
D gene: NA; J gene: TRBJ1-2; clone size: many; V gene: TRBV20-1; CDR3 DNA: TGCAGTGCCGTCCCCGGGGGGAATGGCTACACCTTC; CDR3 protein: CSAVPGGNGYTF
D gene: NA; J gene: TRBJ2-7; clone size: many; V gene: TRBV20-1; CDR3 DNA: TGCAGTGCTAGAGACCCAGGGATTGACTACGAGCAGTACTTC; CDR3 protein: CSARDPGIDYEQYF
D gene: NA; J gene: TRBJ2-2; clone size: many; V gene: TRBV12-3/TRBV12-4; CDR3 DNA: TGTGCCAGCAGTTTCCGGGACGCCGGGGCGACCGGGGAGCTGTTTTTT; CDR3 protein: CASSFRDAGATGELFF
D gene: NA; J gene: TRBJ1-1; clone size: NA; V gene: TRBV12-3/TRBV12-4; CDR3 DNA: TGTGCCAGCACCGGGGAGGGTGGCACTGAAGCTTTCTTT; CDR3 protein: CASTGEGGTEAFF
D gene: TRBD1; J gene: TRBJ1-1; clone size: many; V gene: TRBV2; CDR3 DNA: TGTGCCAGCAGCCCCGACAGGGACACTGAAGCTTTCTTT; CDR3 protein: CASSPDRDTEAFF
D gene: NA; J gene: TRBJ2-5; clone size: many; V gene: TRBV20-1; CDR3 DNA: TGCAGTGCTAGAGGCGGGACTTACCAAGAGACCCAGTACTTC; CDR3 protein: CSARGGTYQETQYF
D gene: TRBD1; J gene: TRBJ2-7; clone size: NA; V gene: TRBV7-6; CDR3 DNA: TGTGCCAGCAGCTTAAGGTCGACAGCCCCGGGACAGCGCGACGAGCAGTACTTC; CDR3 protein: CASSLRSTAPGQRDEQYF
D gene: NA; J gene: TRBJ1-1; clone size: many; V gene: TRBV6-1; CDR3 DNA: TGTGCCAGCAGGCACAGGACTTCGATGAACACTGAAGCTTTCTTT; CDR3 protein: CASRHRTSMNTEAFF
D gene: TRBD1; J gene: TRBJ1-2; clone size: few; V gene: TRBV5-8; CDR3 DNA: TGTGCCAGCAGCCCAGGGACAGGGGGCGTCGGTTATGGCTACACCTTC; CDR3 protein: CASSPGTGGVGYGYTF
D gene: NA; J gene: TRBJ1-6; clone size: NA; V gene: TRBV3-1; CDR3 DNA: TGTGCCAGCGGAGGGTACCGTTCACCCCTCCACTTT; CDR3 protein: CASGGYRSPLHF
D gene: NA; J gene: TRBJ1-1; clone size: NA; V gene: TRBV6-1; CDR3 DNA: TGTGCCGGGTCTACTGGGCGCCCCGGCAACACTGAAGCTTTCTTT; CDR3 protein: CAGSTGRPGNTEAFF
D gene: TRBD1; J gene: TRBJ1-2; clone size: few; V gene: TRBV9; CDR3 DNA: TGTGCCAGCAGCGGAGACAGGGTTGGTTATGGCTACACCTTC; CDR3 protein: CASSGDRVGYGYTF